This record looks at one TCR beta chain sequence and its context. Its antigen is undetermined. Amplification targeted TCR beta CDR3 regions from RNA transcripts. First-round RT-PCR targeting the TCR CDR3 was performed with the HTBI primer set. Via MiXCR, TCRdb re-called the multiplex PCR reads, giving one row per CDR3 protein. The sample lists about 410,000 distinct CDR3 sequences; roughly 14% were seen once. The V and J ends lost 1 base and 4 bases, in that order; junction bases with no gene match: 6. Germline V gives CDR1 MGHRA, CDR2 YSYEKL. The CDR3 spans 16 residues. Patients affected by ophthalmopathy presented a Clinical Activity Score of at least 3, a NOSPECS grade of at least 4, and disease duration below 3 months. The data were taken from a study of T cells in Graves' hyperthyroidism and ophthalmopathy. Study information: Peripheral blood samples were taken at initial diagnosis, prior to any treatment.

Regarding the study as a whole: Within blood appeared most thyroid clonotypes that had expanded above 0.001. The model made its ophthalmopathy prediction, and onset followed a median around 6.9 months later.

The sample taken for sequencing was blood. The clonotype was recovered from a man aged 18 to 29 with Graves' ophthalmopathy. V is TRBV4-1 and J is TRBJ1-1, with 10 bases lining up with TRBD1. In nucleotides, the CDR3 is TGCGCCAGCAGCCAAGTTTGGACAGGGGGGACCACTGAAGCTTTCTTT. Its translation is CASSQVWTGGTTEAFF.